These 29 T cell receptor beta chains were all obtained from the same sample, sequenced in a study of shared clonotypes between healthy human individuals. Using immunoSEQ multiplex PCR, the repertoire was profiled, and TCRdb retains in-frame clones only, with some absent. The sample includes approximately 2.5 million clones, roughly 93% seen only once; the top ten take 0.35% to 0.45%. Sequenced: naive CD4+ T cells from PBMCs. Subset here: CD45RA+ positively selected. These receptors came from a man younger than 30 in good health. Some clones in this sample may be carry-over from other donors' samples.

This chain joins TRBV11-2 and TRBJ2-7; 9 bases align to TRBD1. V was pared by 6 bases and J by 2 bases, with 5 bases of the junction left unmatched. This CDR3 comprises 14 residues. Germline V gene sequence: CDR1 SGHAT, CDR2 FQNNGV. In DNA form, the CDR3 reads TGTGCCAGCAGTCTTACAGGGGGCCCCTACGAGCAGTACTTC. Amino acid sequence: CASSLTGGPYEQYF.

This sequence joins TRBV6-1 and TRBJ2-7; TRBD1 agrees at 7 bases. The CDR3 runs to 13 residues. V was pared by 11 bases and J by 0 bases, with 7 bases of the junction left unmatched. Germline V lookup: CDR1 MNHNS, CDR2 SASEGT. The CDR3 DNA follows: TGTGCCGGACGACAGGGCCCCTCCTACGAGCAGTACTTC. Protein: CAGRQGPSYEQYF.

This chain connects TRBV9 to TRBJ2-1; TRBD2 matches 8 bases. This CDR3 comprises 15 residues. Germline V gene sequence: CDR1 SGDLS, CDR2 YYNGEE. Trimming removed 0 bases from V and 8 bases from J; junction bases left unmatched: 7. The DNA of the CDR3 is TGTGCCAGCAGCGTAGAGGGTAGCGGGGCCGATGAGCAGTTCTTC. As protein: CASSVEGSGADEQFF. The variable domain in full, with the rest retrieved from reference TRBV9 and TRBJ2-1, is DSGVTQTPKHLITATGQRVTLRCSPRSGDLSVYWYQQSLDQGLQFLIQYYNGEERAKGNILERFSAQQFPDLHSELNLSSLELGDSALYFCASSVEGSGADEQFFGPGTRLTVL.

This sequence joins TRBV5-1 and TRBJ1-4, with D tentatively TRBD1 (5 bases). Germline CDR1 SGHRS, CDR2 YFSETQ. Trimming took 5 bases from V and 8 from J, leaving 19 bases between them. This CDR3 comprises 15 residues. The CDR3 loop reads CASRPLGATPEKLFF. In DNA form, the CDR3 reads TGCGCCAGCAGACCTCTCGGGGCCACCCCGGAAAAACTGTTTTTT.

This chain links TRBV28 with TRBJ2-2; D perhaps matches TRBD2 (6 bases). V lost 3 bases and J lost 4, with 12 bases in between. The length of the CDR3 is 15 residues. Germline CDR1 reads MDHEN; CDR2 reads SYDVKM. As DNA, the CDR3 is TGTGCCAGCAGTTTCGGAGGGCCTAGCACCGGGGAGCTGTTTTTT. Amino acids: CASSFGGPSTGELFF.

The chain couples TRBV5-1 to TRBJ1-3; no clear D. V gave up 3 bases and J gave up 0 bases, with 13 bases separating them. The CDR3 is 16 amino acids. CDR1 and CDR2 from the germline V gene are SGHRS and YFSETQ. CDR3 in amino acids: CASSSDGRNSGNTIYF. The CDR3 DNA reads TGCGCCAGCAGCTCGGACGGACGGAACTCTGGAAACACCATATATTTT.

Worth noting for this clone: At the DNA level, this CDR3 is encoded by other sequences in the same sample as well. CDR3 region: CASSLAGTPNEQFF. The CDR3 nucleotides are TGTGCCAGCAGCTTAGCCGGGACTCCAAATGAGCAGTTCTTC. The chain has TRBV5-4 and TRBJ2-1; D possibly corresponds to TRBD2 (6 bases). CDR3 length: 14 amino acids. V was shortened by 2 bases and J by 7 bases, with 13 bases between the two germline ends. Germline V CDR1 and CDR2: SGHNT, YYREEE (reference sequence).

V and J are TRBV18 and TRBJ1-2, with 9 positions matching TRBD1. Germline CDR1 reads KGHSH; CDR2 reads LQKENI. The CDR3 has 17 residues. Trimming removed 3 bases from V and 4 bases from J; junction bases left unmatched: 12. The CDR3 DNA sequence: TGTGCCAGCTCACCCCAAGCCGGGACAGGGCATGTCTATGGCTACACCTTC. Residues: CASSPQAGTGHVYGYTF.

This chain joins TRBV5-1 and TRBJ2-3, with D possibly being TRBD2 (5 bases). V was clipped by 4 bases and J by 4 bases, with 25 bases between them. The CDR3 extends over 18 amino acids. Germline CDR1 reads SGHRS; CDR2 reads YFSETQ. The CDR3 DNA reads as TGCGCCAGCAGCCTTGCAACGGGGTCGTCGTTGGGCGCAGATACGCAGTATTTT. Its protein is CASSLATGSSLGADTQYF.

The rearrangement uses TRBV10-3 and TRBJ1-1, with 9 nucleotides matching TRBD1. The V gene's germline CDR1 is ENHRY and CDR2 SYGVKD. Trimming at V came to 4 bases and at J to 3 bases, leaving 6 bases not matched to a gene. The CDR3 is made up of 15 amino acids. The CDR3 protein is CAISATGGTYTEAFF. The CDR3 region has the DNA TGTGCCATCAGTGCTACAGGGGGCACGTACACTGAAGCTTTCTTT.

This clone was seen only once. V gene TRBV7-8 combines with J gene TRBJ1-3; D call uncertain. V lost 5 bases, J lost 8 bases, and 19 bases lay in between. This CDR3 has 15 residues. The germline CDR1 and CDR2 sequences are SGHVS and FQNEAQ. Here the CDR3 reads CASSPRLGPRDTIYF. In nucleotides, the CDR3 is TGTGCCAGCAGCCCTCGACTGGGCCCAAGGGACACCATATATTTT.

This chain uses TRBV6-5 with TRBJ1-2; 7 bases match TRBD1. The CDR3 loop spans 14 amino acids. The V segment lost 2 bases and the J segment 7 bases; nucleotides outside the gene matches: 7. Germline V gives CDR1 MNHEY, CDR2 SVGAGI. Here the CDR3 reads CASSYKTGTAGYTF. Written as DNA, the CDR3 is TGTGCCAGCAGTTACAAAACCGGGACAGCTGGCTACACCTTC.

About this clone itself: A read error may account for a junction end that differs from germline. This chain uses TRBV7-8 with TRBJ2-7; TRBD2 matches at 10 bases. Germline V CDR1 and CDR2: SGHVS, FQNEAQ. The CDR3 covers 14 residues. As DNA, the CDR3 is TGTGCCAGCAGCTTTTTAGTAGCGGGAGGCCCCCCCAACTTC. Its protein product is CASSFLVAGGPPNF.

This clone appeared once. The chain joins TRBV5-1 to TRBJ2-7; D call uncertain. CDR1 SGHRS and CDR2 YFSETQ come from the germline V gene. Trimming left V 0 bases short and J 7 bases short, with 11 bases between. This CDR3 is built from 13 residues. In DNA form, the CDR3 reads TGCGCCAGCAGCTTGGGGTGGGCTCAGGAGCAGTACTTC. It specifies CASSLGWAQEQYF.

The V and J genes are TRBV5-1 and TRBJ2-3; possibly TRBD2 for D (5 bases). The V gene lost 6 bases and the J gene lost 7 bases, with 21 bases spanning the gap. The CDR3 spans 15 residues. Looked up from germline, CDR1 is SGHRS and CDR2 is YFSETQ. In DNA, the CDR3 is TGCGCCAGCACCCCAAATAGCGCCCCCCTCAATACGCAGTATTTT. It encodes CASTPNSAPLNTQYF. Combining the CDR3 with reference TRBV5-1 and TRBJ2-3 gives the whole variable domain KAGVTQTPRYLIKTRGQQVTLSCSPISGHRSVSWYQQTPGQGLQFLFEYFSETQRNKGNFPGRFSGRQFSNSRSEMNVSTLELGDSALYLCASTPNSAPLNTQYFGPGTRLTVL.

This clone was seen a few times. This chain links TRBV10-2 with TRBJ2-2, with D unresolved. CDR1 is WSHSY and CDR2 is SAAADI in the germline V gene. The CDR3 is made up of 14 amino acids. V lost 6 bases to trimming and J lost 6 bases, with 14 bases between them. CDR3 sequence reads: CASSIRQAAGELFF. In DNA form, the CDR3 reads TGCGCCAGCAGCATCCGTCAGGCGGCCGGGGAGCTGTTTTTT.

The chain carries TRBV2 and TRBJ2-7; the D is unclear. CDR3 size: 13 residues. Germline lookup yields CDR1 SNHLY and CDR2 FYNNEI. The V end lost 5 bases, the J end lost 6 bases, and 14 bases lay between the germline ends. The CDR3 loop reads CASSLYLAGEQYF. CDR3 sequence (DNA): TGTGCCAGCAGTCTGTATCTGGCAGGCGAGCAGTACTTC.

The rearrangement uses TRBV5-4 and TRBJ1-1; 8 bases are a match to TRBD1. The V segment lost 2 bases and the J segment 6 bases; nucleotides outside the gene matches: 15. CDR3 length: 17 amino acids. CDR1 and CDR2 from the germline V gene are SGHNT and YYREEE (reference sequence). The CDR3 coding sequence is TGTGCCAGCAGCTTCGCGCAGGGGGCGGGTCTTACCCCTGAAGCTTTCTTT. Amino acids: CASSFAQGAGLTPEAFF.

This chain links TRBV5-1 with TRBJ2-5; 7 bases map to TRBD2. The CDR3 contains 16 residues. CDR1 is SGHRS, CDR2 YFSETQ, per germline. Unmatched junction bases numbered 12, after V lost 2 bases and J lost 5 bases. The chain's CDR3 is CASSFSASGTGETQYF. The DNA for the CDR3 is TGCGCCAGCAGCTTTTCGGCTAGCGGTACGGGGGAGACCCAGTACTTC.

Worth noting for this clone: Other DNA sequences in the sample encode the same CDR3. The rearrangement links TRBV5-1 to TRBJ2-3, with D perhaps matching TRBD1 or TRBD2 (5 bases each). The CDR3 contains 14 residues. V was clipped by 0 bases and J by 5 bases, with 10 bases between them. Germline assignment: CDR1 SGHRS and CDR2 YFSETQ. CDR3: CASSLGGVEDTQYF. CDR3 coding DNA: TGCGCCAGCAGCTTGGGAGGGGTAGAAGATACGCAGTATTTT.

The chain has TRBV28 and TRBJ1-6; TRBD1 aligns across 7 bases. V shed 6 bases and J 6 bases; nucleotides not matched to a gene: 5. The germline V gene has CDR1 MDHEN and CDR2 SYDVKM. This CDR3 contains 14 residues. The DNA of the CDR3 is TGTGCCAGCAGGGCCGGGACAGTTAATTCACCCCTCCACTTT. It translates to CASRAGTVNSPLHF.

The V call is TRBV7-2, the J call TRBJ2-5, with D unresolved. The CDR3 is 13 amino acids. Germline V gives CDR1 SGHTA, CDR2 FQGNSA. V was shortened by 3 bases and J by 1 base, with 6 bases between the two germline ends. In nucleotides, the CDR3 is TGTGCCAGCAGCTTTGAATCCCAAGAGACCCAGTACTTC. Translated, it gives CASSFESQETQYF.

The chain uses TRBV5-4 and TRBJ2-5, with a possible D match to TRBD2 (6 bases). Germline-derived CDR1 and CDR2 are SGHNT and YYREEE (reference sequence). CDR3 length equals 15 residues. Trimming pared 4 bases from V and 1 base from J, leaving 14 bases between. The CDR3 reads CASSSPPGLQETQYF. The CDR3 nucleotides are TGTGCCAGCAGCAGCCCTCCGGGACTCCAAGAGACCCAGTACTTC.

This chain uses TRBV28 with TRBJ2-6, with 13 bases that match TRBD2. The CDR3 spans 20 residues. V lost 6 bases and J lost 2; bases outside the gene matches: 13. CDR1 is MDHEN, CDR2 SYDVKM, per germline. In nucleotides, the CDR3 is TGTGCCAGCAGAAACGCCGGGACTAGCGGGAATACACCTGGGGCCAACGTCCTGACTTTC. Translated, it gives CASRNAGTSGNTPGANVLTF.

The CDR3 DNA reads TGCGCCAGCAGCTTAGGGATGGCCCCGGGGGCTGAAGCTTTCTTT. Protein: CASSLGMAPGAEAFF. This chain joins TRBV5-1 and TRBJ1-1; D might be TRBD1 (5 bases). CDR1 SGHRS and CDR2 YFSETQ come from the germline V gene. The CDR3 spans 15 residues. The V end was cut by 2 bases, the J end by 6 bases, with 17 bases between.

The chain has TRBV7-9 and TRBJ2-2, with a tentative D call TRBD2 (5 bases). V lost 3 bases to trimming and J lost 7 bases, with 9 bases between them. The germline gives CDR1 SEHNR, CDR2 FQNEAQ (reference sequence). The CDR3 contains 13 residues. This CDR3 is CASSFTGNGELFF. The CDR3, as DNA: TGTGCCAGCAGCTTTACGGGGAACGGGGAGCTGTTTTTT.

This clone has only one observation. The CDR3: CASSIQRGSGRATEQFF. CDR3 coding DNA: TGTGCCAGCAGCATACAACGGGGTAGCGGGAGGGCCACTGAGCAGTTCTTC. This chain uses TRBV7-3 with TRBJ2-1, with 11 nucleotides matching TRBD2. The V segment lost 5 bases and the J segment 9 bases; nucleotides outside the gene matches: 15. Germline CDR1 is SGHTA and CDR2 is FQGTGA. The CDR3 runs 17 residues. Filled out from reference TRBV7-3 and TRBJ2-1, the complete variable domain reads GAGVSQTPSNKVTEKGKYVELRCDPISGHTALYWYRQSLGQGPEFLIYFQGTGAADDSGLPNDRFFAVRPEGSVSTLKIQRTERGDSAVYLCASSIQRGSGRATEQFFGPGTRLTVL.

This clone was seen only a few times. The sample holds other DNA sequences that translate to the same CDR3. This chain joins TRBV29-1 and TRBJ1-1; 8 nucleotides match TRBD1. This CDR3 has 13 amino acids. Losses at the gene ends were 6 bases for V and 0 bases for J; bases not matched to a gene: 3. Germline assignment: CDR1 SQVTM and CDR2 ANQGSEA. DNA for the CDR3: TGCAGCGTCAGGGGGCGCATGAACACTGAAGCTTTCTTT. This codes for CSVRGRMNTEAFF.

The J gene is TRBJ2-7, the V gene TRBV18; 10 positions match TRBD1. Germline trimming cut 3 bases from V and 3 bases from J; bases unmatched to any gene: 5. Germline V CDR1 and CDR2: KGHSH, LQKENI. The CDR3 contains 15 residues. In DNA, the CDR3 is TGTGCCAGCTCACCTAGGAGGACAGGGGGCTACGAGCAGTACTTC. Residues: CASSPRRTGGYEQYF.